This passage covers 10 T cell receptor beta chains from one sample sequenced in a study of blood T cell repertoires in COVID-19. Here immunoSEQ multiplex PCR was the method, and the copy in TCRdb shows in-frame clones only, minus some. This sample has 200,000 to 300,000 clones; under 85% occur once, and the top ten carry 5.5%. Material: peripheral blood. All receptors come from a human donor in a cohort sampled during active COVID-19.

CDR3: CASSPRDYQGSYNEQFF. In DNA form, the CDR3 reads TGTGCCAGCAGCCCTCGGGACTACCAAGGCTCCTACAATGAGCAGTTCTTC. The chain has TRBV7-6 and TRBJ2-1, with TRBD2 matching over 7 bases. The CDR3 totals 17 residues. Unmatched junction bases numbered 10, after V lost 5 bases and J lost 0 bases. Germline V gene sequence: CDR1 SGHVS, CDR2 FNYEAQ.

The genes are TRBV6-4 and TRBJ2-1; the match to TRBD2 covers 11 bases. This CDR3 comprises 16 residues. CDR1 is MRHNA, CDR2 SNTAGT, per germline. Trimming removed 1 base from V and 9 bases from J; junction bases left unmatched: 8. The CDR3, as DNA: TGTGCCAGCAGTGACTTAACTAGCGGGAGATCAAGTGAGCAGTTCTTC. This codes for CASSDLTSGRSSEQFF.

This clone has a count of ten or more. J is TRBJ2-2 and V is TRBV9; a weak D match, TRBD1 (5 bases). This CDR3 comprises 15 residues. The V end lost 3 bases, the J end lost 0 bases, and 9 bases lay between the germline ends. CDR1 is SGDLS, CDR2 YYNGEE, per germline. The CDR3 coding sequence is TGTGCCAGCAGCGCCCGACAGACGAACACCGGGGAGCTGTTTTTT. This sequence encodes CASSARQTNTGELFF.

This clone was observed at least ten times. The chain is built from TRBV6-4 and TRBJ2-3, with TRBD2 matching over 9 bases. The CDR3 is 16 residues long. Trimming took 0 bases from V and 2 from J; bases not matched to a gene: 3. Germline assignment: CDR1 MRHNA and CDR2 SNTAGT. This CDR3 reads CASSDSAGGHTDTQYF. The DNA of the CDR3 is TGTGCCAGCAGTGACTCCGCGGGGGGGCACACAGATACGCAGTATTTT.

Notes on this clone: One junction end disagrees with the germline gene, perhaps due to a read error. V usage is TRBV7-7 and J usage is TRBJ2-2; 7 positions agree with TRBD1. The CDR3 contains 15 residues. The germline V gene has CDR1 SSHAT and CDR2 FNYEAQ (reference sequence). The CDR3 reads CASSYTGVYTGELFF. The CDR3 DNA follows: TGTGCTAGCAGCTATACAGGGGTCTACACCGGGGAGCTGTTTTTT. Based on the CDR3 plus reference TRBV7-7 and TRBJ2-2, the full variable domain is GAGVSQSPRYKVTKRGQDVTLRCDPISSHATLYWYQQALGQGPEFLTYFNYEAQPDKSGLPSDRFSAERPEGSISTLTIQRTEQRDSAMYRCASSYTGVYTGELFFGEGSRLTVL.

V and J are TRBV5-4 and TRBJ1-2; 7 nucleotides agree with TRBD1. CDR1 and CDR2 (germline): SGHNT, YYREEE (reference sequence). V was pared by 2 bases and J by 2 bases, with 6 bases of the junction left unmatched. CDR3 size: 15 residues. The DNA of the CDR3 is TGTGCCAGCAGCTTAACAGGGGTTAAGAACTATGGCTACACCTTC. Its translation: CASSLTGVKNYGYTF.

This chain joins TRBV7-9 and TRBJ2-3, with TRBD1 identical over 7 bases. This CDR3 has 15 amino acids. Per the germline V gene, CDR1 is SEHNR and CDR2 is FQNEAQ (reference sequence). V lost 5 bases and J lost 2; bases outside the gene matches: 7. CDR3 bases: TGTGCCAGCAGCCCCTTGACAGGGACCACAGATACGCAGTATTTT. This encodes CASSPLTGTTDTQYF.

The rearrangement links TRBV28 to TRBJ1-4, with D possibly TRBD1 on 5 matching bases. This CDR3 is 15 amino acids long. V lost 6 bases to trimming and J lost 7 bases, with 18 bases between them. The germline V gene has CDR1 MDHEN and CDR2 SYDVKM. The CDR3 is CASRPSGGGSEKLFF. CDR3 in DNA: TGTGCCAGCAGGCCCTCGGGGGGTGGTAGTGAAAAACTGTTTTTT.

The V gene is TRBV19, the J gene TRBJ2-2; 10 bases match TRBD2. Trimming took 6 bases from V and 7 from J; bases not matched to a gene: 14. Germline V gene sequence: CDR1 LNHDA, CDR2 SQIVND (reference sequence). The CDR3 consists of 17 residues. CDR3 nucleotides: TGTGCCAGTAGGCCAGGGGTAGCGGGAGGCAGGAACGGGGAGCTGTTTTTT. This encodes CASRPGVAGGRNGELFF.

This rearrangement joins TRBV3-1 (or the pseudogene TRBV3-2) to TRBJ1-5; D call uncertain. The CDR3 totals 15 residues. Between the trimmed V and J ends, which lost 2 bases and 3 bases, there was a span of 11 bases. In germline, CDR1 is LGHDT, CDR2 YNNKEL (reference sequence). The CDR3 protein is CASSQSVLLNQPQHF. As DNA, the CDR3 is TGTGCCAGCAGCCAATCCGTCCTACTCAATCAGCCCCAGCATTTT.